At least ten counts were recorded for the clone carrying this TCR beta chain. Antigen specificity is unknown. This sample stems from a study of spatial heterogeneity in lung cancer. Study results and caveats: TCRs found ubiquitously expanded in tumor appeared in blood more at resection than at follow-up.

TCR cDNA molecules were tagged individually, and each one carried a unique molecular identifier. MiXCR, applied by TCRdb to the 5' RACE reads, yields one record per CDR3 protein. This table holds about 30,000 distinct CDR3 sequences, around 8% found once. Stated time point: sample taken at primary tumor resection. The authors sequenced whole RNA from tumor, nontumor lung or frozen PBMC without sorting. The donors were 55 to 85 patients with non-small cell lung cancer that was early-stage and untreated. Per germline, CDR1 SEHNR and CDR2 FQNEAQ (reference sequence). This CDR3 region has 14 residues. V shed 3 bases and J shed 5 bases, with 10 bases lying between them.

This specimen was PBMCs, taken at surgery. The sequence came from a female donor with early-stage non-small cell lung cancer. The V and J genes are TRBV7-9 and TRBJ1-4; possible D gene TRBD1, 5 bases. DNA for the CDR3: TGTGCCAGCAGCTTTCAGGGTTCAAATGAAAAACTGTTTTTT. Protein: CASSFQGSNEKLFF.